The 10 T cell receptor beta chains reported below all come from one sample, sequenced in a study of early T cells in non-severe SARS-CoV-2 infection. TCRdb ran MiXCR on the 5' RACE reads and lists one entry per CDR3 protein. The sample has tens of thousands of distinct CDR3 sequences; approximately 13% are singletons. The sample consisted of whole blood. The receptor set was obtained from an adult who was a healthcare worker with PCR-confirmed SARS-CoV-2 infection or an uninfected control (not recorded which).

This clonotype was detected a few times. CDR3 region: CSVESTSGRIYEQYF. CDR3 bases: TGCAGCGTTGAGAGCACTAGCGGGAGAATCTACGAGCAGTACTTC. The chain is built from TRBV29-1 and TRBJ2-7; TRBD2 agrees at 11 bases. The germline CDR1 and CDR2 sequences are SQVTM and ANQGSEA. The junction had 7 bases not matched to a gene; V was cut back by 3 bases and J by 3 bases. The CDR3 runs to 15 residues.

This clonotype was seen repeatedly, ten times or more. CDR3 coding DNA: TGTGCCAGCAGTTTTACTAGCGGTCTAGGAGAGCAGTACTTC. Translated: CASSFTSGLGEQYF. The gene calls are TRBV12-3 or TRBV12-4 and TRBJ2-7, with TRBD2 matching 8 bases. Trimming at V came to 3 bases and at J to 7 bases, leaving 8 bases not matched to a gene. CDR3 size: 14 residues.

The V call is TRBV20-1, the J call TRBJ2-7, with 11 bases that match TRBD2. Trimming took 5 bases from V and 7 from J; bases not matched to a gene: 7. The CDR3 is 13 residues long. Per germline, CDR1 DFQATT and CDR2 SNEGSKA (reference sequence). The CDR3 is CSAVNSGRGEQYF. As DNA, the CDR3 is TGCAGTGCTGTTAATAGCGGGAGGGGTGAGCAGTACTTC.

This clonotype was observed at least ten times. The rearrangement links TRBV6-6 to TRBJ2-5; D gene uncertain. V was shortened by 4 bases and J by 2 bases, with 8 bases between the two germline ends. Germline CDR1 reads MNHNY; CDR2 reads SVGAGI (reference sequence). The CDR3 contains 13 residues. CDR3 loop: CASSSSVQETQYF. As DNA, the CDR3 is TGTGCCAGCAGTTCCTCCGTTCAAGAGACCCAGTACTTC.

This clonotype was detected only a few times. The gene calls are TRBV20-1 and TRBJ2-7; D call uncertain. From germline, CDR1 is DFQATT and CDR2 SNEGSKA (reference sequence). Between the trimmed V and J ends, which lost 8 bases and 0 bases, there was a span of 14 bases. This CDR3 is built from 13 residues. The CDR3: CSPVRTGSYEQYF. CDR3 in DNA: TGCAGTCCTGTCCGGACCGGCTCCTACGAGCAGTACTTC.

The chain recombines TRBV7-9 with TRBJ1-2, with 8 bases matching TRBD1. There are 18 residues in the CDR3. Looked up from germline, CDR1 is SEHNR and CDR2 is FQNEAQ (reference sequence). The trim removed 7 bases at V and 4 bases at J, leaving 20 bases unmatched. CDR3 loop: CASNFLHRDGDRIYGYTF. The DNA of the CDR3 is TGTGCCAGCAACTTTCTACACAGAGACGGGGACAGGATCTATGGCTACACCTTC. The variable domain in full, completed from reference TRBV7-9 and TRBJ1-2, reads DTGVSQNPRHKITKRGQNVTFRCDPISEHNRLYWYRQTLGQGPEFLTYFQNEAQLEKSRLLSDRFSAERPKGSFSTLEIQRTEQGDSAMYLCASNFLHRDGDRIYGYTFGSGTRLTVV.

The chain carries TRBV29-1 and TRBJ2-1; 8 nucleotides align to TRBD2. In germline, CDR1 is SQVTM, CDR2 ANQGSEA. CDR3 length: 10 residues. The ends lost 6 bases at V and 14 bases at J; junction bases unmatched: 6. Here the CDR3 DNA reads TGCAGCGTCGGACTAGCCTGGAAGTTCTTC. Its protein is CSVGLAWKFF.

V and J are TRBV27 and TRBJ2-7; D is tentatively TRBD1 or TRBD2 (5 bases each). V shed 6 bases and J shed 0 bases, with 15 bases lying between them. Germline V gives CDR1 MNHEY, CDR2 SMNVEV (reference sequence). The CDR3 is 15 amino acids. Written as DNA, the CDR3 is TGTGCCAGCAGCCGCCGGGACGGAGGCTCCTACGAGCAGTACTTC. Its translation is CASSRRDGGSYEQYF.

This clonotype occurred many times. In DNA, the CDR3 is TGTGCCAGCAGCCCCGGGACAGGGGATGAAGCTTTCTTT. Translating it yields CASSPGTGDEAFF. V and J are TRBV9 and TRBJ1-1; 10 bases fit TRBD1. This CDR3 spans 13 amino acids. Germline trimming cut 4 bases from V and 7 bases from J; bases unmatched to any gene: 4. Germline CDR1 reads SGDLS; CDR2 reads YYNGEE.

This sequence joins TRBV12-5 and TRBJ1-1; no clear D. The V end was cut by 2 bases, the J end by 10 bases, with 17 bases between. This CDR3 is 14 amino acids long. CDR1 is LGHNT, CDR2 FRNRAP, per germline. The CDR3 DNA is TGTGCTAGTGGTTTGACCCCCCCTGGAGGGCGAGCTTTCTTT. Translated, it gives CASGLTPPGGRAFF.